This TCR beta chain was captured by sequencing in a study of blood T cells in healthy people across ages. This clonotype came up a few times. Combining a sample-barcoded 5' primer with a J-beta primer mix, a second PCR ran for 7 to 11 cycles. In TCRdb, the 5' RACE reads were re-called with MiXCR into one record per CDR3 protein. The sample lists more than 1,000,000 distinct CDR3 sequences; around 25% were seen once. The same sample was also studied in work on T cells of mothers and their children.

The sample taken for sequencing was blood. The clonotype was recovered from a girl aged 2 to 10 in good health.

The CDR3 loop reads CASSSHEGYGYTF. CDR3 coding DNA: TGTGCCAGCAGTTCGCACGAGGGTTATGGCTACACCTTC. The chain joins TRBV27 to TRBJ1-2, with D unclear. The V end lost 4 bases, the J end lost 5 bases, and 11 bases lay between the germline ends. CDR1 is MNHEY and CDR2 is SMNVEV in the germline V gene (reference sequence). This CDR3 spans 13 amino acids.